The rows below give T cell receptor beta chains drawn from one sample of a study of blood T cell repertoires in COVID-19. Profiling relied on immunoSEQ multiplex PCR, and the TCRdb table lists in-frame clones only, not all of them. The sample consists of 150,000 to 200,000 clones, roughly 84% of them appearing once. The sample was peripheral blood. The receptor set was obtained from a woman in her seventies with COVID-19, enrolled during active disease. CDR3s include the opening cysteine and the closing phenylalanine or tryptophan. D genes are given only for firm matches. Clone size appears in some rows only: once, few, many, or a class for an expanded clone.

clone_size	d_call	v_call	j_call	cdr3_aa	cdr3_nt
NA	NA	TRBV28	TRBJ1-1	CASSLVGLGLGDTEAFF	TGTGCCAGCAGTTTAGTCGGTCTGGGCTTAGGGGACACTGAAGCTTTCTTT
NA	NA	TRBV3-1/TRBV3-2	TRBJ2-5	CASSPGEETQYF	TGTGCCAGCAGCCCAGGGGAAGAGACCCAGTACTTC
NA	NA	TRBV19	TRBJ1-2	CASTIGQRYGYTF	TGTGCCAGTACCATCGGACAGCGCTATGGCTACACCTTC
once	TRBD2	TRBV5-6	TRBJ2-5	CASSSIPGLGLETQYF	TGTGCCAGCAGCTCCATTCCGGGACTAGGATTGGAGACCCAGTACTTC
NA	NA	TRBV10-1	TRBJ1-1	CASTPGSGTEAFF	TGCGCCAGCACCCCGGGGTCTGGGACTGAAGCTTTCTTT
NA	TRBD1	TRBV9	TRBJ1-5	CASSGGTGNQPQHF	TGTGCCAGCAGCGGGGGGACAGGCAATCAGCCCCAGCATTTT
NA	NA	TRBV4-2	TRBJ1-1	CASSQDSSSGTEAFF	TGTGCCAGCAGCCAAGATTCGAGTTCAGGGACTGAAGCTTTCTTT
NA	NA	TRBV6-7	TRBJ1-5	CASIYRLTNQPQHF	TGTGCCAGCATCTACAGGTTGACAAATCAGCCCCAGCATTTT
NA	TRBD2	TRBV13	TRBJ2-1	CASSLRLAGAEQFF	TGTGCCAGCAGCCTCCGACTAGCGGGAGCTGAGCAGTTCTTC
NA	NA	TRBV29-1	TRBJ2-1	CSVEGPFSSYNEQFF	TGCAGCGTTGAAGGCCCCTTCAGCTCCTACAATGAGCAGTTCTTC
NA	TRBD1	TRBV19	TRBJ2-2	CASSMRTGVGGELFF	TGTGCCAGTAGTATGAGGACAGGGGTGGGCGGGGAGCTGTTTTTT
once	TRBD2	TRBV30	TRBJ2-3	CAHRTSGGDTQYF	TGTGCCCATCGGACTAGCGGGGGGGATACGCAGTATTTT
NA	TRBD1	TRBV10-1	TRBJ2-3	CASSESGTGTKDTQYF	TGCGCCAGCAGTGAGTCCGGGACAGGGACGAAAGATACGCAGTATTTT
NA	TRBD1	TRBV2	TRBJ1-4	CASAGQGREKLFF	TGTGCCAGCGCGGGACAGGGGAGGGAAAAACTGTTTTTT
NA	NA	TRBV5-5	TRBJ2-7	CASSLARSTLSYEQYF	TGTGCCAGCAGCTTGGCTAGGAGTACCCTCTCCTACGAGCAGTACTTC
few	NA	TRBV2	TRBJ1-5	CASSGPGGSNQPQHF	TGTGCCAGCAGTGGGCCGGGGGGGAGCAATCAGCCCCAGCATTTT
NA	NA	TRBV7-2	TRBJ2-7	CASSQYYEQYF	TGTGCCAGCAGCCAGTATTACGAGCAGTACTTC
NA	TRBD1	TRBV27	TRBJ1-4	CASSGPGTGYPEKLFF	TGTGCCAGCAGTGGCCCTGGGACAGGGTACCCAGAAAAACTGTTTTTT
once	NA	TRBV18	TRBJ2-7	CASSPSGSEQYF	TGTGCCAGCTCACCCTCGGGATCCGAGCAGTACTTC
NA	NA	TRBV3-1/TRBV3-2	TRBJ2-7	CASSRSYEQYF	TGTGCCAGCTCCCGGAGCTACGAGCAGTACTTC
NA	NA	TRBV5-1	TRBJ1-3	CASSLAQGSAGNTIYF	TGCGCCAGCAGCTTGGCCCAGGGGTCGGCTGGAAACACCATATATTTT
NA	NA	TRBV7-6	TRBJ1-4	CASRRNTATNEKLFF	TGTGCCAGCAGACGAAACACAGCAACTAATGAAAAACTGTTTTTT
NA	NA	TRBV11-3	TRBJ2-2	CASSLAPGASGELFF	TGTGCCAGCAGCTTAGCACCAGGGGCGTCCGGGGAGCTGTTTTTT
few	NA	TRBV12-3/TRBV12-4	TRBJ1-5	CASTLSGNQPQHF	TGTGCCAGCACCTTGAGCGGCAATCAGCCCCAGCATTTT
NA	TRBD2	TRBV9	TRBJ2-5	CASSPSGGRGGSETQYF	TGTGCCAGCAGCCCCTCAGGGGGGCGGGGGGGATCGGAGACCCAGTACTTC
once	TRBD1	TRBV2	TRBJ1-1	CANSQGVNTEAFF	TGTGCCAATTCACAGGGGGTGAACACTGAAGCTTTCTTT
NA	NA	TRBV14	TRBJ1-6	CASSAQENSPLHF	TGTGCCAGCAGCGCACAGGAAAATTCACCCCTCCACTTT
NA	NA	TRBV5-6	TRBJ2-7	CASSLAGSYEQYF	TGTGCCAGCAGCTTGGCGGGGTCCTACGAGCAGTACTTC
NA	NA	TRBV9	TRBJ2-5	CASSPQGVSGETQYF	TGTGCCAGCAGCCCCCAGGGGGTGAGCGGGGAGACCCAGTACTTC
NA	NA	TRBV12-5	TRBJ1-1	CASGLAQGTAEAFF	TGTGCTAGTGGTTTGGCACAGGGAACCGCTGAAGCTTTCTTT
NA	NA	TRBV28	TRBJ1-5	CASRRTDSNQPQHF	TGTGCCAGCAGGCGGACAGATAGCAATCAGCCCCAGCATTTT
NA	NA	TRBV9	TRBJ2-5	CASSVGAGETQYF	TGTGCCAGCAGCGTGGGGGCGGGAGAGACCCAGTACTTC
NA	TRBD1	TRBV27	TRBJ1-2	CASSSLPGQGGYTF	TGTGCCAGCAGTAGCCTCCCGGGACAGGGTGGCTACACCTTC
NA	NA	TRBV3-1/TRBV3-2	TRBJ1-1	CASSAKQGSTEAFF	TGTGCCAGCAGTGCTAAACAGGGAAGCACTGAAGCTTTCTTT
NA	TRBD2	TRBV5-6	TRBJ2-1	CASSLALLAVSYNEQFF	TGTGCCAGCAGCTTGGCCCTCCTAGCGGTCTCCTACAATGAGCAGTTCTTC
NA	NA	TRBV6-1	TRBJ1-6	CASGQGNSPLHF	TGTGCCAGCGGGCAGGGAAATTCACCCCTCCACTTT
NA	NA	TRBV19	TRBJ2-1	CASSIGRGLIDEQFF	TGTGCCAGTAGTATTGGGCGGGGCCTCATAGATGAGCAGTTCTTC
NA	TRBD2	TRBV5-5	TRBJ2-5	CASSSLAGGPQETQYF	TGTGCCAGCAGCTCCCTAGCGGGGGGACCCCAAGAGACCCAGTACTTC
few	TRBD1	TRBV30	TRBJ1-6	CAWGTGGNSPLHF	TGTGCCTGGGGGACAGGGGGGAATTCACCCCTCCACTTT
NA	NA	TRBV9	TRBJ2-2	CASSVLLAGELFF	TGTGCCAGCAGCGTCCTCCTCGCCGGGGAGCTGTTTTTT